The entry that follows covers one T cell receptor beta chain sequence. Time point specified: sample taken at primary tumor resection. Unsorted tumor, nontumor lung tissue or cryopreserved PBMC supplied the whole RNA. Samples were donated by 72 untreated early-stage non-small cell lung cancer patients. These data originate in a study of spatial heterogeneity in lung cancer. This CDR3 spans 16 amino acids. Germline V gene sequence: CDR1 MGHRA, CDR2 YSYEKL. V was cut by 0 bases and J by 5 bases, with 16 bases left in between. From the 5' RACE reads, TCRdb called clonotypes with MiXCR, one entry per CDR3 protein. The table shows under 75,000 distinct CDR3 sequences, with about an eighth occurring only once.

The TCR was taken from a male donor with early-stage non-small cell lung cancer. The source material was PBMCs, sampled at surgery. The gene calls are TRBV4-1 and TRBJ2-5, with D perhaps matching TRBD2 (5 bases). DNA of the CDR3: TGCGCCAGCAGCCAAGATCCTGCGGGTATCTTTGAGACCCAGTACTTC. Translating it yields CASSQDPAGIFETQYF.